What follows are 17 T cell receptor beta chains derived from one specimen sequenced in a study of long-term antiretroviral therapy in people with HIV. Version v3.0 of the immunoSEQ assay was performed at survey level. TCRdb's copy holds only in-frame clones and misses some; the assay was immunoSEQ multiplex PCR. In the table there are roughly 28,000 clones, around 80% of which are singletons. The sequenced sample was unsorted PBMCs, obtained 1.5 years before starting antiretroviral therapy. The source of these receptors is a man in his late teens or twenties with HIV.

The chain has TRBV27 and TRBJ2-1; 11 bases align to TRBD2. J lost 8 bases, V lost 6 bases, and 6 bases had no gene match. The CDR3 covers 14 residues. Germline CDR1 reads MNHEY; CDR2 reads SMNVEV (reference sequence). The CDR3 region is CASRGLAGSDEQFF. The CDR3 coding sequence is TGTGCCAGCAGAGGACTAGCGGGTTCCGATGAGCAGTTCTTC.

The chain recombines TRBV20-1 with TRBJ2-1, with 10 positions matching TRBD2. Losses at the gene ends were 8 bases for V and 9 bases for J; bases not matched to a gene: 4. Germline CDR1 is DFQATT and CDR2 is SNEGSKA (reference sequence). The CDR3 has 11 amino acids. The CDR3 protein is CSPRTSGEQFF. The CDR3 DNA reads as TGCAGTCCGAGGACTAGCGGTGAGCAGTTCTTC.

This rearrangement joins TRBV29-1 to TRBJ2-7; D could derive from TRBD1 or TRBD2 (6 bases each). This CDR3 contains 11 residues. Per the germline V gene, CDR1 is SQVTM and CDR2 is ANQGSEA. CDR3 DNA: TGCACCCTACGGGGGCATCCCGAGCAGTACTTC. Protein: CTLRGHPEQYF.

This clone was detected once. V is TRBV28 and J is TRBJ1-4; 7 bases match TRBD1. The V segment lost 8 bases and the J segment 6 bases; nucleotides outside the gene matches: 9. Germline V gene data show CDR1 as MDHEN and CDR2 as SYDVKM. The CDR3 covers 14 residues. The CDR3 loop reads CASGNSGTDEKLFF. The CDR3 DNA is TGTGCCAGCGGGAATTCCGGGACAGATGAAAAACTGTTTTTT.

The chain carries TRBV9 and TRBJ2-7; perhaps TRBD1 as D (5 bases). This CDR3 region has 15 residues. From germline, CDR1 is SGDLS and CDR2 YYNGEE. V shed 0 bases and J shed 0 bases, with 10 bases lying between them. CDR3 DNA: TGTGCCAGCAGCGTAGGTAGACAGAGCTCCTACGAGCAGTACTTC. Protein product: CASSVGRQSSYEQYF.

This chain joins TRBV27 and TRBJ2-1, with 8 nucleotides matching TRBD2. The CDR3 contains 17 residues. CDR1 is MNHEY and CDR2 is SMNVEV in the germline V gene (reference sequence). The V and J ends lost 3 bases and 6 bases, in that order; junction bases with no gene match: 13. In DNA, the CDR3 is TGTGCCAGCAGTTTCGACAAGCCGGGACTAGGAGGCAATGAGCAGTTCTTC. Its protein is CASSFDKPGLGGNEQFF.

This chain links TRBV2 with TRBJ1-4; D is undetermined. The CDR3 is 14 amino acids. Germline V lookup: CDR1 SNHLY, CDR2 FYNNEI. Trimming pared 6 bases from V and 0 bases from J, leaving 8 bases between. CDR3 in DNA: TGTGCCAGCAGGGCAGCCACAACTAATGAAAAACTGTTTTTT. Protein product: CASRAATTNEKLFF.

The chain couples TRBV2 to TRBJ2-3; maybe TRBD2 (6 bases). The CDR3 is 15 amino acids. The V gene lost 5 bases and the J gene lost 5 bases, with 17 bases spanning the gap. Germline CDR1 SNHLY, CDR2 FYNNEI. The CDR3 nucleotides read TGTGCCAGCAGTCGGGAGCGTCAAGGAAAAGATACGCAGTATTTT. It specifies CASSRERQGKDTQYF.

A word on this clone: Other DNA sequences within the sample encode an identical CDR3. V gene TRBV13 combines with J gene TRBJ2-7; a possible D gene is TRBD1 (6 bases). The germline CDR1 and CDR2 sequences are PRHDT and FYEKMQ (reference sequence). CDR3 length: 16 residues. The V end lost 5 bases, the J end lost 3 bases, and 20 bases lay between the germline ends. CDR3 bases: TGTGCCAGCAGCCAGTCGCGTGGGGGCCGGTTCTACGAGCAGTACTTC. Protein product: CASSQSRGGRFYEQYF.

This clone was observed a handful of times. This chain connects TRBV10-3 to TRBJ2-3; perhaps D is TRBD1 or TRBD2 (6 bases each). CDR1 and CDR2 (germline): ENHRY, SYGVKD. V was cut by 8 bases and J by 0 bases, with 15 bases left in between. There are 15 residues in the CDR3. CDR3 in DNA: TGTGCCATCGGGGGCGGGGCGGCTAGCACAGATACGCAGTATTTT. Its protein product is CAIGGGAASTDTQYF.

The V and J genes are TRBV11-2 and TRBJ1-5, with TRBD1 matching over 8 bases. Germline assignment: CDR1 SGHAT and CDR2 FQNNGV. This CDR3 comprises 15 residues. The V segment lost 5 bases and the J segment 1 base; nucleotides outside the gene matches: 4. The CDR3 loop is CASSHRTGSNQPQHF. CDR3 sequence (DNA): TGTGCCAGCAGCCATAGGACAGGGAGCAATCAGCCCCAGCATTTT.

V and J are TRBV25-1 and TRBJ1-5, with D perhaps matching TRBD1 (6 bases). The CDR3 covers 16 residues. Germline V CDR1 and CDR2: MGHDK, SYGVNS. Trimming left V 10 bases short and J 0 bases short, with 19 bases between. The CDR3 here is CAILGGANPSNQPQHF. The DNA of the CDR3 is TGTGCCATTTTGGGGGGGGCTAACCCTAGCAATCAGCCCCAGCATTTT.

The V gene is TRBV30, the J gene TRBJ1-1; D is undetermined. The V end was cut by 0 bases, the J end by 1 base, with 9 bases between. The CDR3 has 14 residues. CDR1 GTSNPN and CDR2 SVGIG come from the germline V gene (reference sequence). The CDR3 sequence: CAWSVTVSNTEAFF. The CDR3 DNA sequence: TGTGCCTGGAGTGTAACCGTCTCGAACACTGAAGCTTTCTTT. The whole variable domain, filled in from reference TRBV30 and TRBJ1-1, reads SQTIHQWPATLVQPVGSPLSLECTVEGTSNPNLYWYRQAAGRGLQLLFYSVGIGQISSEVPQNLSASRPQDRQFILSSKKLLLSDSGFYLCAWSVTVSNTEAFFGQGTRLTVV.

This chain connects TRBV19 to TRBJ2-7, with TRBD2 identical over 9 bases. V gave up 5 bases and J gave up 6 bases; unmatched junction bases: 23. The CDR3 is made up of 19 amino acids. Germline-derived CDR1 and CDR2 are LNHDA and SQIVND (reference sequence). CDR3 in amino acids: CASSPSASGTFGGHSEQYF. CDR3 nucleotides: TGTGCCAGTAGTCCCTCGGCTAGCGGGACCTTTGGTGGCCATTCCGAGCAGTACTTC.

V gene TRBV5-1 combines with J gene TRBJ1-1; tentative D call: TRBD1 (5 bases). The germline V and J ends were trimmed by 2 bases and 5 bases, with 13 bases remaining between them. This CDR3 is 14 amino acids long. Germline loops: CDR1 SGHRS, CDR2 YFSETQ. This CDR3 reads CASSFQGGLTEAFF. The CDR3 nucleotides read TGCGCCAGCAGCTTCCAGGGAGGGTTAACTGAAGCTTTCTTT.

The rearrangement uses TRBV7-8 and TRBJ1-5; 8 nucleotides match TRBD1. Trimming took 1 base from V and 3 from J; bases not matched to a gene: 5. CDR1 and CDR2 (germline): SGHVS, FQNEAQ. The CDR3 runs 16 residues. CDR3 sequence: CASSLGTGSSNQPQHF. Here the CDR3 DNA reads TGTGCCAGCAGCTTAGGGACAGGGTCCTCCAATCAGCCCCAGCATTTT.

This CDR3 is CASTDRGYTGELFF. CDR3 bases: TGTGCCAGCACCGACAGGGGCTACACCGGGGAGCTGTTTTTT. The rearrangement uses TRBV2 and TRBJ2-2, with 8 bases fitting TRBD1. The CDR3 sequence is 14 residues long. With V trimmed by 7 bases and J by 3 bases, 4 bases remained unmatched. CDR1 SNHLY and CDR2 FYNNEI come from the germline V gene.